The sequence of this TCR beta chain was determined in a study of blood T cell repertoires in COVID-19. CDR1 LNHDA and CDR2 SQIVND come from the germline V gene (reference sequence). Trimming pared 7 bases from V and 3 bases from J, leaving 9 bases between. This CDR3 contains 13 residues. Only a few counts were recorded for this clone. Original data processing: The authors estimated nucleated cell counts from reference gene primer amplification. The method was immunoSEQ multiplex PCR; TCRdb's version includes in-frame clones alone and lacks a portion of them. V and J calls and clone size are given by that table; D and trimming were obtained from the DNA. The repertoire holds 150,000 to 200,000 clones, with around 90% as singletons.

Sequencing was carried out using peripheral blood. J is TRBJ2-2 and V is TRBV19; a weak D match, TRBD1 (6 bases). The TCR was taken from a human donor in a cohort sampled during active COVID-19. The CDR3 loop reads CASTDSYTGELFF. The DNA for the CDR3 is TGTGCCAGTACGGACAGCTACACCGGGGAGCTGTTTTTT.